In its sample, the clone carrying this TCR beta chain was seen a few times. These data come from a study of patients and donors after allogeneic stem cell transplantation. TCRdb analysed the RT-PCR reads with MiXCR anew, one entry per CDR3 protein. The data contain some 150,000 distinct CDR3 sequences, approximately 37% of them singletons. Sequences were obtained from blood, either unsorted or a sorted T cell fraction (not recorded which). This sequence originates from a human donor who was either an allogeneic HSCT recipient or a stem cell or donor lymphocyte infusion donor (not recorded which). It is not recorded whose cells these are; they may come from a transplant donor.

The CDR3 sequence: CASSLARVPHNTEAFF. The CDR3 DNA reads TGCGCCAGCAGCTTGGCCAGGGTGCCCCATAACACTGAAGCTTTCTTT. The chain couples TRBV5-1 to TRBJ1-1, with D tentatively TRBD1 (5 bases). V was clipped by 0 bases and J by 2 bases, with 14 bases between them. Germline V gene sequence: CDR1 SGHRS, CDR2 YFSETQ. The CDR3 has 16 amino acids.